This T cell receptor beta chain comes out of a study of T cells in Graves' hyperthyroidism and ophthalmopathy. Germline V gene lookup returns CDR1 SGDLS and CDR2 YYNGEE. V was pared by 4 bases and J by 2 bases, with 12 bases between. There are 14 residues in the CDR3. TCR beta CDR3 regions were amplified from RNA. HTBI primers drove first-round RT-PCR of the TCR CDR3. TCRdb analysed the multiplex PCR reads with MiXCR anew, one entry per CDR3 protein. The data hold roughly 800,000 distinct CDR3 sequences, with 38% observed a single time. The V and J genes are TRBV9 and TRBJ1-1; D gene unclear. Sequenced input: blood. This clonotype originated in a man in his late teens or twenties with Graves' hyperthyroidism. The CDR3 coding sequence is TGTGCCAGCAGCCGCCTGGATGCAAACACTGAAGCTTTCTTT. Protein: CASSRLDANTEAFF.